This is a list of T cell receptor beta chains from one sample in a study of regulatory T cells in long-lasting Graves disease. MiXCR was run by TCRdb on the multiplex PCR reads, yielding one entry per CDR3 protein. The repertoire holds hundreds of thousands of distinct CDR3 sequences, roughly 20% seen once, with about 8.3% in the top ten. The sample here was peripheral blood mononuclear cells (PBMCs), taken when the disease was refractory, from a patient treated with antithyroid drugs. Receptors originate from a female donor with Graves disease. The CDR3 runs from the conserved cysteine through the conserved F or W. Each record gives: J gene, clone size, V gene, D gene, CDR3 DNA, CDR3 protein. D genes are given only for firm matches. Clone sizes are given selectively: once, few, many, or a class where the clone is expanded.

TRBJ1-3	.	TRBV19	.	TGTGCCAGTACCCCAGGTTGGAGCTCTGGAAACACCATATATTTT	CASTPGWSSGNTIYF
TRBJ1-3	.	TRBV20-1	.	TGCAGTGCCAGGGGCCTTGGGGAAGGAAACACCATATATTTT	CSARGLGEGNTIYF
TRBJ2-2	few	TRBV29-1	.	TGCAGCGTTGATCTCGCGGGAATCACCGGGGAGCTGTTTTTT	CSVDLAGITGELFF
TRBJ2-1	many	TRBV27	.	TGTGCCAGCTCCCATCGGAGCTCCTACAATGAGCAGTTCTTC	CASSHRSSYNEQFF
TRBJ2-7	many	TRBV20-1	.	TGCAGTGCGGGGGGACAAAGGGACGAGCAGTACTTC	CSAGGQRDEQYF
TRBJ1-1	many	TRBV13	.	TGTGCCAGCAGCTTAGGACAGAGTATCGCTTTCTTT	CASSLGQSIAFF
TRBJ1-5	.	TRBV28	.	TGTGCCAGCAGTTTAAGGGAGAGCAATCAGCCCCAGCATTTT	CASSLRESNQPQHF
TRBJ2-3	few	TRBV19	.	TGTGCCAGTAGTAGGTACATAACTAGCACAGATACGCAGTATTTT	CASSRYITSTDTQYF
TRBJ2-3	few	TRBV5-4	TRBD2	TGTGCCAGCAGGCCGAGCGGGAGTCGGGATACGCAGTATTTT	CASRPSGSRDTQYF
TRBJ1-1	many	TRBV6-1	TRBD1	TGTGCCAGCATTCCGGACGTGACAGGGGGCACTGAAGCTTTCTTT	CASIPDVTGGTEAFF
TRBJ1-5	few	TRBV6-1	.	TGTGCCAGCAGTCGCCTGAGCAATTTCAATCAGCCCCAGCATTTT	CASSRLSNFNQPQHF
TRBJ2-7	few	TRBV27	TRBD1	TGTGCCAGCCGAGAACAGGGGGCCTACGAGCAGTACTTC	CASREQGAYEQYF
TRBJ2-7	many	TRBV28	.	TGTGCCAGCAGTCCTTCAGGGATGAGCTCCTACGAGCAGTACTTC	CASSPSGMSSYEQYF
TRBJ1-5	few	TRBV6-6	.	TGTGCCAGCAGTTACTCGGCAGGGACTCTTCGGCCCCAGCATTTT	CASSYSAGTLRPQHF
TRBJ2-7	many	TRBV28	TRBD2	TGTGCCAGCACAAGCGGGGGACGCTACGAGCAGTACTTC	CASTSGGRYEQYF
TRBJ1-4	.	TRBV18	.	TGTGCCAGCTCACCAGGCCTGGGTACTGTAAAACTGTTTTTT	CASSPGLGTVKLFF
TRBJ2-7	.	TRBV2	TRBD1	TGTGCCAGCAGGGCCGGGACAGACCTTCCTGAGCAGTACTTC	CASRAGTDLPEQYF
TRBJ2-7	.	TRBV6-5	.	TGTGCCAGCGGTTGGGGGGCGGGCTCCACGTACGAGCAGTACTTC	CASGWGAGSTYEQYF
TRBJ2-7	.	TRBV20-1	TRBD2	TGCAGTGCTAGACTAGCGGAAGGGAACGAGCAGTACTTC	CSARLAEGNEQYF
TRBJ1-1	many	TRBV12-3/TRBV12-4	.	TGTGCCAGTAAAACCCACCCCGGCTACCCTGAAGCTTTCTTT	CASKTHPGYPEAFF
TRBJ1-1	many	TRBV20-1	TRBD1	TGCAGTGCTAGACCGGGACAGGGGGCTGCCGGTACTGAAGCTTTCTTT	CSARPGQGAAGTEAFF
TRBJ1-2	many	TRBV6-1	TRBD1	TGTGCCAGCATCTACCCAGGGGGCAGCTATGGCTACACCTTC	CASIYPGGSYGYTF
TRBJ2-7	.	TRBV7-6	TRBD1	TGTGCCAGCAGCTTAGTCGACGGGACAGCCTACGAGCAGTACTTC	CASSLVDGTAYEQYF
TRBJ2-7	few	TRBV14	.	TGTGCCAGCAGCCAAGATCTCGACTCCTACGAGCAGTACTTC	CASSQDLDSYEQYF
TRBJ2-5	many	TRBV29-1	.	TGCAGCGTTGAGTACAGGGTAGCCCCGGGGGAGACCCAGTACTTC	CSVEYRVAPGETQYF
TRBJ2-7	many	TRBV12-3/TRBV12-4	.	TGTGCCAGCAGTTTTAAGCGGCAGAGCTCCTACGAGCAGTACTTC	CASSFKRQSSYEQYF
TRBJ2-7	many	TRBV20-1	TRBD2	TGCAGTGCACAACTAGCGGGAGGCTACGAGCAGTACTTC	CSAQLAGGYEQYF
TRBJ1-1	.	TRBV19	.	TGTGCCAGTAGTGAACACGGGGGCGATTGGACTGAAGCTTTCTTT	CASSEHGGDWTEAFF
TRBJ1-4	many	TRBV28	TRBD1	TGTGCCAGCATAAAAGACCAGGGGGCTGTTGAAAAACTGTTTTTT	CASIKDQGAVEKLFF
TRBJ2-7	many	TRBV6-1	.	TGTGCCAGCAGTGCCATGGTCTACGAGCAGTACTTC	CASSAMVYEQYF
TRBJ1-2	many	TRBV29-1	.	TGCAGCGTCCAATGGCAGAATGGCTACACCTTC	CSVQWQNGYTF
TRBJ1-3	.	TRBV9	.	TGTGCCAGCAGCGTTGGCGGGGACACCATATATTTT	CASSVGGDTIYF
TRBJ2-5	.	TRBV6-1	.	TGTGCCAGCAGTGCAACAGGTCCCGCGACCCAGTACTTC	CASSATGPATQYF
TRBJ2-7	few	TRBV6-2/TRBV6-3	.	TGTGCCAGCAGTTACTCCGGGGGTGTGGAGTACGAGCAGTACTTC	CASSYSGGVEYEQYF
TRBJ2-3	.	TRBV7-9	.	TGTGCCAGCAGCTACTCAGGCGCAGATACGCAGTATTTT	CASSYSGADTQYF
TRBJ2-2	.	TRBV10-2	TRBD2	TGCGCCAGCCGCCAGACGAGCGGGAGGTCCGGGAACGGGGAGCTGTTTTTT	CASRQTSGRSGNGELFF
TRBJ2-7	many	TRBV28	.	TGTGCCAGCAGAGAAAGTGGACCCCCGCCCGAGCAGTACTTC	CASRESGPPPEQYF
TRBJ2-2	few	TRBV7-9	TRBD1	TGTGCCCTCACTTGGGGACAGAGAACCTCCGATTGGACCGGGGAGCTGTTTTTT	CALTWGQRTSDWTGELFF
TRBJ1-2	.	TRBV6-1	.	TGTGCCAGCACCCCATCCCCTGGTGGCTACACCTTC	CASTPSPGGYTF
TRBJ1-2	many	TRBV5-1	.	TGCGCCAGCAGCTGGACGGTATCGGCTGGCTACACCTTC	CASSWTVSAGYTF
TRBJ1-1	few	TRBV30	.	TGTGCCTGGAAGGGGGACAAAAGGAACACTGAAGCTTTCTTT	CAWKGDKRNTEAFF
TRBJ1-1	few	TRBV7-9	.	TGTGCCAGCACTCCTGTCCAGGAGCCTGAAGCTTTCTTT	CASTPVQEPEAFF
TRBJ2-7	few	TRBV7-6	.	TGTGCCAGCAGCTTTTCTGCGTCTCAGAGTTCCTACGAGCAGTACTTC	CASSFSASQSSYEQYF
TRBJ2-1	.	TRBV6-4	.	TGTGCCAGCAGTTACTTGGCGGGAAGGTCCTACAATGAGCAGTTCTTC	CASSYLAGRSYNEQFF
TRBJ2-2	many	TRBV13	.	TGTGCCAGCAGCTCGCCTTACACCGGGGAGCTGTTTTTT	CASSSPYTGELFF
TRBJ1-5	.	TRBV4-1	TRBD1	TGCGCCAGCAGCCAAGTAACAGGGGGCAATCAGCCCCAGCATTTT	CASSQVTGGNQPQHF
TRBJ1-1	many	TRBV5-1	.	TGCGCCAGCAGCTTGGGTTGGGGCCTAAACACTGAAGCTTTCTTT	CASSLGWGLNTEAFF
TRBJ2-4	few	TRBV7-9	.	TGTGCCAGCAGCTCCCTAGGGCTGTACATCAAAAACATTCAGTACTTC	CASSSLGLYIKNIQYF
TRBJ2-3	few	TRBV24-1	TRBD2	TGTGCCACCAGTGTCGGGAGGGCGTTGGATACGCAGTATTTT	CATSVGRALDTQYF
TRBJ1-2	many	TRBV2	TRBD1	TGTGCCAGCTCCGGGACAGGATCGTCCGGCTACACCTTC	CASSGTGSSGYTF
TRBJ2-2	.	TRBV5-6	.	TGTGCCAGCAGCGTAGGTAGCGCGACCGGGGAGCTGTTTTTT	CASSVGSATGELFF
TRBJ2-7	many	TRBV12-3/TRBV12-4	.	TGTGCCAGCAGCCCCGTTGTGACCTACGAGCAGTACTTC	CASSPVVTYEQYF
TRBJ1-1	.	TRBV20-1	TRBD1	TGCAGTGTAACGACAGGGGGCAACACTGAAGCTTTCTTT	CSVTTGGNTEAFF